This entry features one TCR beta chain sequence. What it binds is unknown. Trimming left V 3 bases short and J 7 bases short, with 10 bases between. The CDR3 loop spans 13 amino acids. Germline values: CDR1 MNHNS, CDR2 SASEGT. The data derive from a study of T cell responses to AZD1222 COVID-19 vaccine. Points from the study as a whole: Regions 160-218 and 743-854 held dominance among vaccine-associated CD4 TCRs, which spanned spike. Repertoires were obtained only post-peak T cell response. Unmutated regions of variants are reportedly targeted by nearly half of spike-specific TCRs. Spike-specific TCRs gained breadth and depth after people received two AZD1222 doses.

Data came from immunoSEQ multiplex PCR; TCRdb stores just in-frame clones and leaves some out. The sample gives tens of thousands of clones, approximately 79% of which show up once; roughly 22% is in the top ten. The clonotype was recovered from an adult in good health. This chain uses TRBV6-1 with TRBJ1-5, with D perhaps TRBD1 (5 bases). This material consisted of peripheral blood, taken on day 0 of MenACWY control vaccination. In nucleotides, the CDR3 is TGTGCCAGCAGTGATGAAGGGGTCCAGCCCCAGCATTTT. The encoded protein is CASSDEGVQPQHF.